These T cell receptor beta chains were read from a single sample in a study of immune evolution from preneoplasia to lung adenocarcinoma. Data came from immunoSEQ multiplex PCR; TCRdb stores just in-frame clones and leaves some out. The repertoire includes 25,000 to 30,000 clones, roughly 74% of them detected once, and roughly 5.8% sits in the top ten. Sequencing used FFPE invasive lung adenocarcinoma tissue. Receptors were obtained from a person aged 55-75 years with invasive lung adenocarcinoma. Some clones in this sample may be carry-over from other donors' samples. CDR3s include the opening cysteine and the closing phenylalanine or tryptophan. The order of the fields is V gene, J gene, D gene, clone size, CDR3 DNA, CDR3 protein. A D gene is named only where the DNA matches it firmly. Only part of the rows carry a size: once, few, many, or a class if the clone is expanded.

TRBV7-2,TRBJ1-5,NA,NA,TGTGCCAGCAGCTTAGGGGGCAGGAGTAGCAATCAGCCCCAGCATTTT,CASSLGGRSSNQPQHF
TRBV30,TRBJ1-4,NA,NA,TGTGCCTGGAGGCGGGACAATAATGAAAAACTGTTTTTT,CAWRRDNNEKLFF
TRBV5-1,TRBJ2-7,NA,few,TGCGCCAGCAGCTTGTGGGGGCGCGAGCAGTACTTC,CASSLWGREQYF
TRBV6-1,TRBJ2-1,TRBD2,few,TGTGCCAGCAGTTGGGGGAGGGCCGAAGCGCAGTTCTTC,CASSWGRAEAQFF
TRBV7-2,TRBJ2-2,TRBD2,NA,TGTGCCAGCAGCTTAGCGGGAGGGGCTACCGGGGAGCTGTTTTTT,CASSLAGGATGELFF
TRBV7-3,TRBJ2-6,NA,NA,TGTGCCAGCAGCTTAAGTAAGGGTACAAGCTCTGGGGCCAACGTCCTGACTTTC,CASSLSKGTSSGANVLTF
TRBV7-2,TRBJ1-2,TRBD1,medium-sized,TGTGCCAGCAGCCCCGCCGGGACAGTGCCCTCCTATGGCTACACCTTC,CASSPAGTVPSYGYTF
TRBV28,TRBJ2-7,TRBD1,NA,TGTGCCAGTGCCAGGGGACAGGGACACTACGAGCAGTACTTC,CASARGQGHYEQYF
TRBV7-8,TRBJ2-5,NA,few,TGTGCCAGCAGCTTGGGGTTGGAGCGGTTCCAAGAGACCCAGTACTTC,CASSLGLERFQETQYF
TRBV7-2,TRBJ2-3,NA,NA,TGTGCCAGCAGCTTTTACACAGATACGCAGTATTTT,CASSFYTDTQYF
TRBV5-1,TRBJ2-3,NA,NA,TGCGCCAGCAGCTTGGGCCTTAGCACCGGAGATACGCAGTATTTT,CASSLGLSTGDTQYF
TRBV5-1,TRBJ2-5,NA,NA,TGCGCCAGCAGCTTACCGGGACAAGAGACCCAGTACTTC,CASSLPGQETQYF
TRBV7-2,TRBJ1-4,NA,NA,TGTGCCAGCAGCTGGTCGGGATCAAATGAAAAACTGTTTTTT,CASSWSGSNEKLFF
TRBV6-5,TRBJ2-3,NA,NA,TGTGCCAGCAGACCAGGCGGGGACACAGATACGCAGTATTTT,CASRPGGDTDTQYF
TRBV5-1,TRBJ2-3,TRBD2,NA,TGCGCCAGCAGCTTGGAGGCTAGCGGGAGGGAGAAGCTGTATTTT,CASSLEASGREKLYF
TRBV2,TRBJ1-3,NA,NA,TGTGCCAGCAGTGTGGACACTCTCTCCGGAAACACCATATATTTT,CASSVDTLSGNTIYF
TRBV4-1,TRBJ2-2,TRBD1,NA,TGCGCCAGCAGCCCGGGACAGGGTTACACCGGGGAGCTGTTTTTT,CASSPGQGYTGELFF
TRBV5-6,TRBJ2-2,NA,NA,TGTGCCAGCAGCCCAACGAGGAACACCGGGGAGCTGTTTTTT,CASSPTRNTGELFF
TRBV5-1,TRBJ2-3,NA,few,TGCGCCAGCAGCTTGGCCCCGGGGGATACGCAGTATTTT,CASSLAPGDTQYF
TRBV28,TRBJ1-5,NA,NA,TGTGCCAGCAGTTTTCTCTCCCGTCCTCAGCCCCAGCATTTT,CASSFLSRPQPQHF
TRBV10-3,TRBJ2-1,TRBD2,NA,TGTGCCACTTCTCGGGCGGGAGGGTCTAATGAGCAGTTCTTC,CATSRAGGSNEQFF
TRBV10-3,TRBJ1-1,NA,NA,TGTGCAATACGGGGCAAGTCAGACACTGAAGCTTTCTTT,CAIRGKSDTEAFF
TRBV29-1,TRBJ1-4,NA,NA,TGCAGCGTTTCCGGCGGGGGGGGAGAAAAACTGTTTTTT,CSVSGGGGEKLFF
TRBV28,TRBJ2-1,NA,NA,TGTGCCAGCAGCGGTTCGGCGGACGGTGAGCAGTTCTTC,CASSGSADGEQFF
TRBV4-2,TRBJ1-1,NA,few,TGTGCCAGCAGCCAAGAAGGCGGAGGGAACACTGAAGCTTTCTTT,CASSQEGGGNTEAFF
TRBV28,TRBJ2-7,NA,NA,TGTGCCAGCAGTCGACTAGAGGCGACCGAGCAGTACTTC,CASSRLEATEQYF
TRBV7-6,TRBJ1-3,NA,NA,TGTGCCAGCAGCACACGACCCCAAGGCTCTGGAAACACCATATATTTT,CASSTRPQGSGNTIYF
TRBV4-1,TRBJ2-7,NA,NA,TGCGCCAGCAGCCCGCACGAGAGGCTCCGGTACGAGCAGTACTTC,CASSPHERLRYEQYF
TRBV4-2,TRBJ2-7,TRBD2,NA,TGTGCCAGCAGCCAAGATTTGGCTAGCGGCTCCTACGAGCAGTACTTC,CASSQDLASGSYEQYF
TRBV28,TRBJ2-7,TRBD2,once,TGTGCCACCGCGGGACTAGCATCGTACGAGCAGTACTTC,CATAGLASYEQYF
TRBV4-1,TRBJ2-7,NA,NA,TGCGCCAGCAGCCGGGGACCGTCCTCCTACGAGCAGTACTTC,CASSRGPSSYEQYF
TRBV28,TRBJ1-1,NA,NA,TGTGCCAGCAGTTTAATGGCATTGAACACTGAAGCTTTCTTT,CASSLMALNTEAFF
TRBV5-1,TRBJ2-3,TRBD2,few,TGCGCCAGCTCTGGGGGCGGGAGGGCCGGCACAGATACGCAGTATTTT,CASSGGGRAGTDTQYF
TRBV7-9,TRBJ1-1,NA,NA,TGTGCCAGCAGCTTACAGGGAATGAACACTGAAGCTTTCTTT,CASSLQGMNTEAFF
TRBV7-2,TRBJ1-2,NA,once,TGTGCCAGCAACCCGAAGCGGGGGCAGGGCGACTATGGCTACACCTTC,CASNPKRGQGDYGYTF
TRBV27,TRBJ2-7,TRBD1,NA,TGTGCCAGCAGTTTGAGGCAGGGGGCGATGTTGCAGTACTTC,CASSLRQGAMLQYF
TRBV29-1,TRBJ2-5,NA,few,TGCACCAGCATTCCCCAGGGTGAGGAGACCCAGTACTTC,CTSIPQGEETQYF
TRBV27,TRBJ1-4,TRBD1,NA,TGTGCCAGCAGGACGATACAGGGGAGTAACGAAATACTGTTTTTT,CASRTIQGSNEILFF
TRBV7-9,TRBJ2-7,TRBD2,NA,TGTGCCAGCAGGGGGGAGGGGTTTCCCTACGAGCAGTACTTC,CASRGEGFPYEQYF
TRBV19,TRBJ2-3,TRBD2,few,TGTGCCAGTAGTACTAGCGGGATGAGCACAGATACGCAGTATTTT,CASSTSGMSTDTQYF
TRBV30,TRBJ1-2,NA,few,TGTGCCTGGAATAGCGGGGTGGGCAACTATGGCTACACCTTC,CAWNSGVGNYGYTF
TRBV7-2,TRBJ2-4,NA,NA,TGTGCCAGCTCAAAGTATGACAAAAACATTCAGTACTTC,CASSKYDKNIQYF
TRBV19,TRBJ2-2,TRBD1,NA,TGTGCCAGTAGTGGGACAGGGGCGGGCACCGGGGAGCTGTTTTTT,CASSGTGAGTGELFF
TRBV6-1,TRBJ2-3,NA,NA,TGTGCCAGCAGTGAAGAGGACGGGAGTACAGATACGCAGTATTTT,CASSEEDGSTDTQYF
TRBV2,TRBJ1-2,NA,NA,TGTGCCAGCAGTGAACTGCAGTTCTATGGCTACACCTTC,CASSELQFYGYTF
TRBV29-1,TRBJ1-4,NA,NA,TGCAGCCCTTCGGGGCAAGAGAATGAAAAACTGTTTTTT,CSPSGQENEKLFF
TRBV2,TRBJ2-7,NA,NA,TGTGCCAGCAGCGGGACGGATAGCCTCTACGAGCAGTACTTC,CASSGTDSLYEQYF
TRBV5-4,TRBJ1-5,TRBD1,NA,TGTGCCAGCAGCTTTGGACAGGATCAGCCCCAGCATTTT,CASSFGQDQPQHF
TRBV7-2,TRBJ2-1,TRBD2,NA,TGTGCCAGCAGCTTTGTTGCGGGAGGGCCTGATGAGCAGTTCTTC,CASSFVAGGPDEQFF
TRBV18,TRBJ2-1,TRBD2,NA,TGTGCCAGCTCACCGGTCGGGAGGGCAATTTATGAGCAGTTCTTC,CASSPVGRAIYEQFF
TRBV4-2,TRBJ2-6,NA,NA,TGTGCCAGCAGCCAAGAGGGGATTTCTGGGGCCAACGTCCTGACTTTC,CASSQEGISGANVLTF
TRBV21-1,TRBJ1-5,NA,NA,TGTGCCAGCAGTTACAGGGCTCAGCCCCAGCATTTT,CASSYRAQPQHF
TRBV2,TRBJ2-1,NA,NA,TGTGCCAGCAGTGAAGTGGGCCCCGATGAGCAGTTCTTC,CASSEVGPDEQFF
TRBV7-2,TRBJ2-3,NA,NA,TGTGCCAGCAGCCCCCTAGGTATAGAGACAGATACGCAGTATTTT,CASSPLGIETDTQYF
TRBV30,TRBJ1-1,NA,once,TGTGCCTGGTGCTATGGTGGAGGGTACACTGAAGCTTTCTTT,CAWCYGGGYTEAFF
TRBV9,TRBJ2-7,NA,NA,TGTGCCAGCAGCCTAGTCCCATACGAGCAGTACTTC,CASSLVPYEQYF
TRBV7-2,TRBJ2-3,NA,NA,TGTGCCAGCAGCTTAGCTACTAGTCCCGATACGCAGTATTTT,CASSLATSPDTQYF
TRBV28,TRBJ1-2,TRBD1,NA,TGTGCCAGCAACCCGGCCCCGGACAGGGGGTATGGCTACACCTTC,CASNPAPDRGYGYTF
TRBV9,TRBJ1-4,NA,NA,TGTGCCAGCAGCGTAGCAGATAATGAAAAACTGTTTTTT,CASSVADNEKLFF
TRBV15,TRBJ2-4,TRBD2,NA,TGTGCCACTGGGGAGGGAAACATTCAGTACTTC,CATGEGNIQYF